The 29 T cell receptor beta chains below all came from one sample that was sequenced in a study of cytomegalovirus exposure and HLA in healthy donors. PCR employed 60 Vbeta and 13 Jbeta primers. Here immunoSEQ multiplex PCR was the method, and the copy in TCRdb shows in-frame clones only, minus some. Here the sample spans roughly 100,000 clones, 71% being singletons. Sequencing was performed on PBMCs. The receptor set was obtained from a female donor in good health and CMV-seronegative.

CDR3 amino acids: CASSPSQGHYGYTF. The CDR3 DNA follows: TGTGCCAGCAGCCCCTCCCAGGGCCACTATGGCTACACCTTC. V usage is TRBV6-4 and J usage is TRBJ1-2; tentative D call: TRBD1 (5 bases). Trimming removed 6 bases from V and 3 bases from J, with 14 bases in between. The germline V gene encodes CDR1 MRHNA and CDR2 SNTAGT. The CDR3 spans 14 residues.

This clone was seen once. V gene TRBV2 combines with J gene TRBJ2-7, with D possibly TRBD1 on 6 matching bases. There are 15 residues in the CDR3. Germline loops: CDR1 SNHLY, CDR2 FYNNEI. V dropped 5 bases and J dropped 1 base, with 15 bases sitting between them. CDR3: CASSNSQGRSYEQYF. The CDR3 nucleotides read TGTGCCAGCAGTAACTCGCAGGGGCGATCCTACGAGCAGTACTTC.

The chain employs TRBV6-7 and TRBJ2-1, with 11 bases identical to TRBD2. TRBV6-7 qualifies as an ORF whose function is uncertain. The CDR3 runs to 20 residues. V was clipped by 5 bases and J by 6 bases; unmatched bases: 21. The CDR3 region has the DNA TGTGCCAGCAGTGCTCAGGGGCTAGCGGGAGGTGGGGGGGGACGCAATGAGCAGTTCTTC. Its translation: CASSAQGLAGGGGGRNEQFF.

The chain links TRBV11-3 to TRBJ2-7, with TRBD2 matching over 12 bases. Trimming removed 4 bases from V and 5 bases from J; junction bases left unmatched: 6. Germline V gene lookup returns CDR1 SGHNT and CDR2 YENEEA. The CDR3 has 15 residues. The CDR3 DNA sequence: TGTGCCAGCAGCTCGCGGACTAGCGGGATGCACGAGCAGTACTTC. Translated, it gives CASSSRTSGMHEQYF.

This rearrangement joins TRBV19 to TRBJ1-1, with a weak D call TRBD1 (6 bases). There are 14 residues in the CDR3. Trimming removed 3 bases from V and 4 bases from J, with 12 bases in between. Per germline, CDR1 LNHDA and CDR2 SQIVND (reference sequence). The CDR3 DNA reads TGTGCCAGTAGTATGAGACAGGAGCTCACTGAAGCTTTCTTT. Encoded protein: CASSMRQELTEAFF.

The rearrangement uses TRBV5-4 and TRBJ2-1; no clear D. Germline V gene sequence: CDR1 SGHNT, CDR2 YYREEE (reference sequence). This CDR3 region has 13 residues. With 2 bases removed from V and 11 bases from J, the gap between germline ends came to 14 bases. The CDR3 DNA follows: TGTGCCAGCAGCTTCGTTATTGGAGAAAAGCAGTTCTTC. Its protein is CASSFVIGEKQFF.

Points on this clone: Its ends do not fully match the called genes, so a read error is possible. The gene calls are TRBV18 and TRBJ2-7, with 10 bases aligning to TRBD2. Germline CDR1 and CDR2: KGHSH and LQKENI. The CDR3 loop spans 15 amino acids. The CDR3 spells CASSPSGSLAGVLNF. CDR3 coding DNA: TGTGCCAGCTCACCCTCAGGTAGTCTAGCGGGAGTATTAAACTTC.

This clone occurred once. The rearrangement joins TRBV6-7 to TRBJ2-5; 9 bases align to TRBD2. TRBV6-7 is an ORF, and what it does is uncertain. With 2 bases clipped from V and 7 bases from J, the junction kept 5 bases outside the gene matches. CDR3 length: 14 amino acids. The CDR3 DNA sequence: TGTGCCAGCAGTTACAGGCTAGCGGGATTGACCCAGTACTTC. Its translation is CASSYRLAGLTQYF.

This clone was counted only a few times. The chain uses TRBV15 and TRBJ1-2; D gene ambiguous. Germline V CDR1 and CDR2: LNHNV, YYDKDF (reference sequence). With 8 bases removed from V and 5 bases from J, the gap between germline ends came to 15 bases. The CDR3 contains 13 residues. Written as DNA, the CDR3 is TGTGCCACCCGAGGCGGGGATTATTATGGCTACACCTTC. It codes for CATRGGDYYGYTF. Supplemented by reference TRBV15 and TRBJ1-2, the full variable domain reads DAMVIQNPRYQVTQFGKPVTLSCSQTLNHNVMYWYQQKSSQAPKLLFHYYDKDFNNEADTPDNFQSRRPNTSFCFLDIRSPGLGDTAMYLCATRGGDYYGYTFGSGTRLTVV.

V and J are TRBV7-7 and TRBJ2-5, with D possibly TRBD1 on 6 matching bases. Trimming shortened V by 5 bases and J by 3 bases, and 10 bases separated the two germline ends. CDR3 length: 13 amino acids. Per the germline V gene, CDR1 is SSHAT and CDR2 is FNYEAQ (reference sequence). CDR3 protein: CASSRGQEETQYF. DNA of the CDR3: TGTGCCAGCAGCCGGGGACAAGAAGAGACCCAGTACTTC.

The CDR3 region is CASSSLRGRGWDQPQHF. CDR3 DNA sequence: TGTGCCAGCAGCTCTTTACGTGGCAGGGGTTGGGATCAGCCCCAGCATTTT. This chain links TRBV7-2 with TRBJ1-5; weak D call: TRBD1 (6 bases). Per the germline V gene, CDR1 is SGHTA and CDR2 is FQGNSA. V shed 4 bases and J shed 5 bases, with 21 bases lying between them. The CDR3 totals 17 residues.

This chain links TRBV7-6 with TRBJ2-1; tentative D call: TRBD1 (6 bases). The V and J ends lost 2 bases and 6 bases respectively, with 14 bases between them. The V gene's germline CDR1 is SGHVS and CDR2 FNYEAQ. The CDR3 runs 15 residues. CDR3 sequence: CASSLIQGTPNEQFF. The CDR3 DNA sequence: TGTGCCAGCAGCTTAATCCAGGGGACCCCCAATGAGCAGTTCTTC.

The V call is TRBV9, the J call TRBJ2-3; TRBD1 might be the D (6 bases). CDR1 and CDR2 from the germline V gene are SGDLS and YYNGEE. V dropped 5 bases and J dropped 1 base, with 11 bases sitting between them. CDR3 size: 14 residues. The CDR3 reads CASRGASGTDTQYF. The CDR3 region has the DNA TGTGCCAGCAGGGGGGCATCAGGCACAGATACGCAGTATTTT.

V and J are TRBV7-8 and TRBJ2-7; maybe TRBD1 (5 bases). Germline-derived CDR1 and CDR2 are SGHVS and FQNEAQ. The CDR3 consists of 13 residues. Trimming removed 5 bases from V and 5 bases from J, with 13 bases in between. The CDR3 here is CASSSGWGNEQYF. CDR3 in DNA: TGTGCCAGCAGCAGTGGATGGGGCAACGAGCAGTACTTC.

The J gene is TRBJ2-3, the V gene TRBV15; TRBD2 agrees at 7 bases. V trimming: 3 bases; J trimming: 5 bases; junction bases outside the gene matches: 11. The germline CDR1 and CDR2 sequences are LNHNV and YYDKDF (reference sequence). The CDR3 is made up of 16 amino acids. This chain's CDR3 is CATSSPSGPKGDTQYF. CDR3 bases: TGTGCCACCAGCAGCCCTAGCGGCCCGAAGGGAGATACGCAGTATTTT.

The rearrangement uses TRBV5-1 and TRBJ2-7, with 8 bases matching TRBD2. The CDR3 loop spans 16 amino acids. The germline gives CDR1 SGHRS, CDR2 YFSETQ. V dropped 6 bases and J dropped 1; count of bases not matched to a gene: 12. The CDR3 bases are TGCGCCAGCACCATCTCTGCGGGGGGTAGGTCCTACGAGCAGTACTTC. It encodes CASTISAGGRSYEQYF.

The chain links TRBV7-8 to TRBJ2-3, with D tentatively TRBD1 (5 bases). V dropped 8 bases and J dropped 2 bases, with 11 bases sitting between them. Germline V lookup: CDR1 SGHVS, CDR2 FQNEAQ. The CDR3 has 13 residues. DNA of the CDR3: TGTGCCAGCTCCAGGGCCCTCACAGATACGCAGTATTTT. This sequence encodes CASSRALTDTQYF.

The chain employs TRBV11-2 and TRBJ2-2, with 7 bases identical to TRBD1. The ends lost 4 bases at V and 6 bases at J; junction bases unmatched: 5. CDR3 length: 14 residues. Germline lookup yields CDR1 SGHAT and CDR2 FQNNGV. This CDR3 reads CASSSRTGAGELFF. CDR3 in DNA: TGTGCCAGCAGCTCGCGGACAGGCGCCGGGGAGCTGTTTTTT. Complete variable domain (other parts from reference TRBV11-2 and TRBJ2-2): EAGVAQSPRYKIIEKRQSVAFWCNPISGHATLYWYQQILGQGPKLLIQFQNNGVVDDSQLPKDRFSAERLKGVDSTLKIQPAKLEDSAVYLCASSSRTGAGELFFGEGSRLTVL.

The CDR3 DNA sequence: TGTGCCAGCCAGGGACAGGAAAATTCACCCCTCCACTTT. This sequence encodes CASQGQENSPLHF. This chain uses TRBV2 with TRBJ1-6; 8 bases match TRBD1. The V gene end was trimmed by 8 bases and the J gene end by 7 bases; junction bases not matched to a gene: 4. This CDR3 has 13 residues. In germline, CDR1 is SNHLY, CDR2 FYNNEI.

This clone has just a few counts. The chain joins TRBV5-5 to TRBJ2-5; 8 nucleotides align to TRBD2. The CDR3 is 14 amino acids. Per germline, CDR1 SGHKS and CDR2 YYEKEE (reference sequence). V shed 2 bases, J shed 7 bases, and the junction held 7 bases outside the gene matches. CDR3 region: CASSFPGLGGTQYF. In DNA, the CDR3 is TGTGCCAGCAGCTTCCCGGGACTAGGGGGGACCCAGTACTTC. Full variable domain (missing parts from reference TRBV5-5 and TRBJ2-5): DAGVTQSPTHLIKTRGQQVTLRCSPISGHKSVSWYQQVLGQGPQFIFQYYEKEERGRGNFPDRFSARQFPNYSSELNVNALLLGDSALYLCASSFPGLGGTQYFGPGTRLLVL.

V usage is TRBV5-1 and J usage is TRBJ2-5; a possible D gene is TRBD1 (6 bases). Deletions cut 4 bases from V and 7 bases from J, with 14 bases between. CDR3 length equals 13 residues. Germline CDR1 and CDR2: SGHRS and YFSETQ. As DNA, the CDR3 is TGCGCCAGCAGCCTTGACAGGTGGGGGACCCAGTACTTC. As protein: CASSLDRWGTQYF.

The genes are TRBV28 and TRBJ2-7; D might be TRBD2 (5 bases). The CDR3 sequence is 13 residues long. CDR1 and CDR2 from the germline V gene are MDHEN and SYDVKM. V was shortened by 5 bases and J by 2 bases, with 10 bases between the two germline ends. This chain's CDR3 is CASSPGVAYEQYF. The CDR3 DNA reads as TGTGCCAGCAGTCCCGGGGTGGCCTACGAGCAGTACTTC.

The chain links TRBV19 to TRBJ1-2; D is unclear. Germline CDR1 reads LNHDA; CDR2 reads SQIVND (reference sequence). The CDR3 sequence is 13 residues long. V was shortened by 3 bases and J by 10 bases, with 15 bases between the two germline ends. CDR3 nucleotide sequence: TGTGCCAGTAGTATTGTACAGAAGATTCCCTACACCTTC. Translated: CASSIVQKIPYTF.

The chain couples TRBV6-1 to TRBJ2-5; 7 nucleotides line up with TRBD1. The J call may be wrong; the DNA end is better matched by TRBJ2-7. The CDR3 is made up of 12 amino acids. The V gene's germline CDR1 is MNHNS and CDR2 SASEGT. The CDR3 nucleotides are TGTGCCAGCAGTGAGACAGGGTACGAGCAGTACTTC. It encodes CASSETGYEQYF.

The chain joins TRBV19 to TRBJ2-1, with D perhaps TRBD2 (5 bases). This CDR3 has 14 amino acids. V lost 5 bases and J 7 bases, leaving 15 bases between the germline ends. The germline CDR1 and CDR2 sequences are LNHDA and SQIVND (reference sequence). The DNA for the CDR3 is TGTGCCAGTAGTCCCGAGCGGCTTAGTAATGAGCAGTTCTTC. The encoded protein is CASSPERLSNEQFF.

The genes are TRBV5-1 and TRBJ2-5; no clear D. With the DNA end fitting TRBJ2-7 better, the J assignment may be wrong. Germline V gives CDR1 SGHRS, CDR2 YFSETQ. The CDR3 consists of 11 residues. In DNA, the CDR3 is TGCGCCAGCAGCTCTTCCTACGAGCAGTACTTC. This codes for CASSSSYEQYF.

This clone was picked up one time. CDR3 coding DNA: TGTGCCACCCTGAGGGCGGGAGTGGCTGAGCAGTTCTTC. This translates into CATLRAGVAEQFF. The J gene is TRBJ2-1, the V gene TRBV27, with TRBD2 matching over 7 bases. The CDR3 totals 13 residues. V lost 10 bases and J lost 9; bases outside the gene matches: 12. Germline V gives CDR1 MNHEY, CDR2 SMNVEV (reference sequence).

Note on this clone: Distinct nucleotide sequences in the sample also encode this CDR3. V gene TRBV10-2 combines with J gene TRBJ1-1; 7 bases align to TRBD1. J was trimmed by 5 bases and V by 10 bases; bases with no gene match: 10. From germline, CDR1 is WSHSY and CDR2 SAAADI. CDR3 length: 13 residues. The CDR3 loop reads CATSAGGRTEAFF. CDR3 nucleotide sequence: TGCGCCACTAGCGCAGGGGGTCGAACTGAAGCTTTCTTT.

V is TRBV5-1 and J is TRBJ2-3; the D gene is possibly TRBD2 (6 bases). V lost 9 bases and J lost 4, with 18 bases in between. The length of the CDR3 is 14 residues. Germline V lookup: CDR1 SGHRS, CDR2 YFSETQ. The CDR3 DNA reads as TGCGCCACCGCCCCTCGGGGAGGTTCAGATACGCAGTATTTT. This sequence encodes CATAPRGGSDTQYF.